The rows below give T cell receptor beta chains drawn from one sample of a study of blood T cell repertoires in COVID-19. Data came from immunoSEQ multiplex PCR; TCRdb stores just in-frame clones and leaves some out. The table has approximately 55,000 clones, approximately 90% seen once. The sample taken for sequencing was peripheral blood. These receptors were collected from a man between 40 and 49 years old with acute or convalescent COVID-19. Each CDR3 is given with its conserved first and last residue. The D gene is left open where the match is weak. Clone size is not always given. Where it is, it says once, few, many or a class for expanded clones.

v_call: TRBV5-1
d_call: NA
clone_size: NA
j_call: TRBJ2-3
cdr3_aa: CASSLVEGSTQYF
cdr3_nt: TGCGCCAGCAGCTTGGTGGAGGGGTCTACGCAGTATTTT

v_call: TRBV9
d_call: NA
clone_size: NA
j_call: TRBJ1-3
cdr3_aa: CASSESGRFSGNTIYF
cdr3_nt: TGTGCCAGCAGCGAGTCAGGGCGGTTCTCTGGAAACACCATATATTTT

v_call: TRBV21-1
d_call: NA
clone_size: NA
j_call: TRBJ1-2
cdr3_aa: CASRDRCYYGYTF
cdr3_nt: TGTGCCAGCAGGGACAGGTGTTACTATGGCTACACCTTC

v_call: TRBV9
d_call: NA
clone_size: once
j_call: TRBJ2-5
cdr3_aa: CASAPTGRSGETQYF
cdr3_nt: TGTGCCAGCGCCCCAACTGGGAGGAGTGGAGAGACCCAGTACTTC

v_call: TRBV12-3/TRBV12-4
d_call: NA
clone_size: NA
j_call: TRBJ2-5
cdr3_aa: CASGVRGQETQYF
cdr3_nt: TGTGCCAGTGGGGTCCGGGGGCAAGAGACCCAGTACTTC

v_call: TRBV29-1
d_call: NA
clone_size: NA
j_call: TRBJ2-1
cdr3_aa: CSVDKLAANEQFF
cdr3_nt: TGCAGCGTTGATAAACTAGCCGCTAATGAGCAGTTCTTC

v_call: TRBV2
d_call: NA
clone_size: NA
j_call: TRBJ1-6
cdr3_aa: CASSADYSLENSPLHF
cdr3_nt: TGTGCCAGCAGCGCCGACTACTCTCTGGAGAATTCACCCCTCCACTTT

v_call: TRBV6-1
d_call: NA
clone_size: NA
j_call: TRBJ1-3
cdr3_aa: CASSDYSVSRRSSGNTIYF
cdr3_nt: TGTGCCAGCAGTGATTATTCGGTTAGCCGCCGGAGCTCTGGAAACACCATATATTTT

v_call: TRBV7-2
d_call: TRBD1
clone_size: NA
j_call: TRBJ1-6
cdr3_aa: CASSPRTGDSPLHF
cdr3_nt: TGTGCCAGCAGCCCCCGGACAGGGGATTCACCCCTCCACTTT

v_call: TRBV5-1
d_call: NA
clone_size: NA
j_call: TRBJ1-2
cdr3_aa: CASSRGPETAPDGYTF
cdr3_nt: TGCGCCAGCAGCAGGGGTCCGGAGACAGCCCCCGATGGCTACACCTTC

v_call: TRBV11-2
d_call: TRBD2
clone_size: once
j_call: TRBJ2-1
cdr3_aa: CASSPSGRVVEQFF
cdr3_nt: TGTGCCAGCAGCCCCTCCGGGAGGGTGGTTGAGCAGTTCTTC

v_call: TRBV27
d_call: TRBD1
clone_size: NA
j_call: TRBJ2-5
cdr3_aa: CASSPRTGSETQYF
cdr3_nt: TGTGCCAGCAGTCCACGGACAGGGAGTGAGACCCAGTACTTC

v_call: TRBV11-2
d_call: NA
clone_size: NA
j_call: TRBJ2-1
cdr3_aa: CASSLSGSSYNEQFF
cdr3_nt: TGTGCCAGCAGCTTATCAGGTAGCTCCTACAATGAGCAGTTCTTC

v_call: TRBV7-2
d_call: NA
clone_size: NA
j_call: TRBJ1-1
cdr3_aa: CASSPRGGPNTEAFF
cdr3_nt: TGTGCCAGCAGCCCCCGGGGAGGACCGAACACTGAAGCTTTCTTT

v_call: TRBV6-6
d_call: NA
clone_size: NA
j_call: TRBJ2-6
cdr3_aa: CASLPLGRGANVLTF
cdr3_nt: TGTGCCAGCCTCCCCCTAGGGAGGGGGGCCAACGTCCTGACTTTC

v_call: TRBV6-5
d_call: NA
clone_size: NA
j_call: TRBJ1-3
cdr3_aa: CASIREAGNTIYF
cdr3_nt: TGTGCCAGCATCAGGGAAGCCGGAAACACCATATATTTT

v_call: TRBV18
d_call: TRBD1
clone_size: NA
j_call: TRBJ1-2
cdr3_aa: CASSPRQGANYGYTF
cdr3_nt: TGTGCCAGCTCACCAAGACAGGGCGCGAACTATGGCTACACCTTC

v_call: TRBV12-3/TRBV12-4
d_call: NA
clone_size: NA
j_call: TRBJ1-1
cdr3_aa: CASTRLEYTEAFF
cdr3_nt: TGTGCCAGCACCCGCCTGGAGTACACTGAAGCTTTCTTT

v_call: TRBV7-9
d_call: NA
clone_size: NA
j_call: TRBJ1-4
cdr3_aa: CASSFSIGSNEKLFF
cdr3_nt: TGTGCCAGCAGTTTTTCGATTGGGAGTAATGAAAAACTGTTTTTT

v_call: TRBV10-3
d_call: TRBD1
clone_size: NA
j_call: TRBJ2-5
cdr3_aa: CAISGLVGGDETQYF
cdr3_nt: TGTGCCATCAGTGGATTAGTAGGGGGCGACGAGACCCAGTACTTC

v_call: TRBV5-4
d_call: TRBD1
clone_size: NA
j_call: TRBJ2-3
cdr3_aa: CASTSGGAKPTDTQYF
cdr3_nt: TGTGCCAGCACCTCAGGGGGTGCGAAACCCACAGATACGCAGTATTTT

v_call: TRBV6-6
d_call: TRBD2
clone_size: NA
j_call: TRBJ2-7
cdr3_aa: CASSYSGAGGRDEQYF
cdr3_nt: TGTGCCAGCAGTTACTCAGGAGCGGGAGGGCGAGACGAGCAGTACTTC

v_call: TRBV18
d_call: NA
clone_size: NA
j_call: TRBJ2-7
cdr3_aa: CASKLDRTPYEQYF
cdr3_nt: TGTGCCAGTAAATTAGACAGGACCCCCTACGAGCAGTACTTC

v_call: TRBV28
d_call: NA
clone_size: NA
j_call: TRBJ2-1
cdr3_aa: CASSLWGASYNEQFF
cdr3_nt: TGTGCCAGCAGTTTATGGGGGGCCTCCTACAATGAGCAGTTCTTC

v_call: TRBV6-6
d_call: NA
clone_size: NA
j_call: TRBJ1-4
cdr3_aa: CASSYSIREEKLFF
cdr3_nt: TGTGCCAGCAGTTACTCGATCAGGGAAGAAAAACTGTTTTTT

v_call: TRBV2
d_call: NA
clone_size: NA
j_call: TRBJ1-5
cdr3_aa: CASSRRDRGVDNQPQHF
cdr3_nt: TGTGCCAGCAGTCGGCGGGATAGAGGGGTAGACAATCAGCCCCAGCATTTT

v_call: TRBV6-5
d_call: NA
clone_size: NA
j_call: TRBJ1-2
cdr3_aa: CATRRFRGASYGYTF
cdr3_nt: TGTGCCACCAGAAGGTTTAGAGGTGCGAGCTATGGCTACACCTTC

v_call: TRBV6-5
d_call: TRBD1
clone_size: NA
j_call: TRBJ2-7
cdr3_aa: CASSAGTGSSYEQYF
cdr3_nt: TGTGCCAGCAGCGCCGGGACAGGGAGCTCCTACGAGCAGTACTTC

v_call: TRBV6-2/TRBV6-3
d_call: TRBD1
clone_size: NA
j_call: TRBJ2-7
cdr3_aa: CASSYRLGDRMPNYEQYF
cdr3_nt: TGTGCCAGCAGTTACAGACTAGGGGACAGGATGCCGAACTACGAGCAGTACTTC